The 5 T cell receptor beta chains presented below share a single source sample, sequenced in a study of blood T cell repertoires in COVID-19. Sequencing was performed with immunoSEQ multiplex PCR; in TCRdb, only in-frame clones are kept and a portion is missing. The sample contains a few hundred thousand clones, 84% of which appear only once. The specimen was PBMCs or T cells enriched from blood (not recorded which). These receptors were taken from a woman in her forties who had recovered from COVID-19.

The chain has TRBV7-9 and TRBJ2-5; 16 positions agree with TRBD2. The V and J ends lost 5 bases and 0 bases, in that order; junction bases with no gene match: 3. CDR3 length equals 17 residues. The germline CDR1 and CDR2 sequences are SEHNR and FQNEAQ (reference sequence). The CDR3 DNA follows: TGTGCCAGCAGCCAGGGACTAGCGGGAGGGTACCAAGAGACCCAGTACTTC. Translated, it gives CASSQGLAGGYQETQYF.

This chain connects TRBV10-3 to TRBJ2-1, with 10 bases lining up with TRBD2. Losses at the gene ends were 3 bases for V and 9 bases for J; bases not matched to a gene: 11. Germline CDR1 ENHRY, CDR2 SYGVKD. The CDR3 has 16 residues. The CDR3 DNA reads as TGTGCCATCAGTGACCCGGGGTCTAGCGGGAGTCTTGAGCAGTTCTTC. This encodes CAISDPGSSGSLEQFF.

The chain recombines TRBV6-5 with TRBJ2-1; no clear D gene. This CDR3 spans 13 amino acids. The V and J ends lost 6 bases and 6 bases respectively, with 12 bases between them. Germline CDR1 MNHEY, CDR2 SVGAGI. The CDR3 here is CASSLSVRNEQFF. CDR3 nucleotide sequence: TGTGCCAGCAGCTTGTCGGTCCGCAATGAGCAGTTCTTC.

J is TRBJ2-3 and V is TRBV9; TRBD2 aligns across 9 bases. CDR3 length: 17 residues. V shed 4 bases and J 5 bases; nucleotides not matched to a gene: 14. CDR1 and CDR2 (germline): SGDLS, YYNGEE. This CDR3 is CASSPPPLAGIRDTQYF. CDR3 DNA sequence: TGTGCCAGCAGCCCGCCACCCCTAGCGGGGATTAGAGATACGCAGTATTTT. The whole variable domain, remainder taken from reference TRBV9 and TRBJ2-3, is DSGVTQTPKHLITATGQRVTLRCSPRSGDLSVYWYQQSLDQGLQFLIQYYNGEERAKGNILERFSAQQFPDLHSELNLSSLELGDSALYFCASSPPPLAGIRDTQYFGPGTRLTVL.

V is TRBV7-3 and J is TRBJ2-3; a possible D gene is TRBD2 (6 bases). The germline V and J ends were trimmed by 7 bases and 3 bases, with 11 bases remaining between them. The CDR3 contains 13 residues. Germline values: CDR1 SGHTA, CDR2 FQGTGA. As DNA, the CDR3 is TGTGCCAGCAACGGAGCGGGTACAGATACGCAGTATTTT. It yields the protein CASNGAGTDTQYF.